This TCR beta chain was obtained from a study of shared clonotypes between healthy human individuals (TCRdb year 2020). Some background on the complete study: The cohort comprised a couple of women and three men aged 18 to 49 years. Between about 0.94 and 8.9 billion PBMCs per donor were obtained by leukapheresis. Different laboratories and diverse techniques were used to prepare libraries and sequence TCR repertoires, to increase sequencing depth and limit assay-specific biases. To estimate repertoire size and how much clonotype sharing occurs between individuals, the study deeply sequenced the blood TCR repertoires of several healthy adults. For each donor, three plates each were used for CD4 naive and CD4 memory, two plates were used for CD8 naive, and one plate was used for CD8 memory.

The donors were healthy, HIV-negative adults who had no recently reported acute infections or vaccinations. Every donor was a Caucasian adult living in Nashville, Tennessee, USA. CD8 memory samples combined magnetically selected CD45RO+ cells with CCR7-negative CD45RA+ effector memory (TemRA) cells. Blood was collected by leukapheresis, and PBMCs were isolated by Ficoll-Histopaque density gradient centrifugation and then cryopreserved in liquid nitrogen vapor phase. Analytical flow cytometry was used to check the purity and quantity of each magnetically sorted T cell population. From each sorted fraction, genomic DNA was isolated and quantified by UV absorbance on a Nanodrop 2000c. Using the deep immunoSEQ assay, TCR CDR3 regions were amplified from genomic DNA by multiplex PCR. Extracted genomic DNA from each cell subset was spread evenly across all wells of several immunoSEQ 96-well plates, with each plate serving as a replicate. For sorted subsets, roughly 190 ng of genomic DNA, equivalent to about 30,000 T cell genomes, went into each replicate PCR. The purified libraries were quantified using a Qubit 3.0 fluorometer, sized with a Bioanalyzer 2100, and then quantified again using the KAPA Library Quantification kit. Every immunoSEQ 96-well plate was sequenced on a separate single-read 150-cycle Illumina NextSeq 550 flow cell. Per the authors' processing: Because the immunoSEQ output included only junctional sequences and no quality scores, the filtering could not be the same as the filtering used for full-length reads. To assign V/J genes and CDR3, sequences were annotated against IMGT germline references using PyIR, a Python wrapper for IgBLAST v1.9. Any read was removed if the V/J assignment was weak (E-value above 1e-6), the CDR3 was missing, or the read contained stop codons, out-of-frame junctions, or ambiguous translated residues. V3J clonotypes were defined as sequences sharing an identical inferred V gene, J gene, and CDR3 amino acid sequence. Percentage overlap between repertoires was computed as shared unique clonotypes divided by the size of the smaller repertoire. Repertoire richness was assessed with RTK rarefaction, the Chao1 estimator, and Recon v2.1 estimates of unobserved clonotypes. Generation probabilities were computed with OLGA for all TCRbeta clonotypes obtained by the gDNA method from a few donors. TCRdb mirrors the immuneACCESS table, restricted to in-frame sequences. Some clones are absent from its copies; in checked studies, under half trace to an unresolved V gene, and the reason for the others is unknown. For V, J and clone size, that table is used; D and trimming come from the DNA. For this sample there are 300,000 to 400,000 clones; about nine tenths appear just once. Together, the top ten hold roughly 17% of the sample.

The germline V gene supplies CDR1 LGHNA and CDR2 YSLEER. A distance of 15 bases separates the germline ends of V and J, which lose 1 base and 6 bases respectively. Measured from the cysteine to the phenylalanine, the CDR3 is 15 residues long. The CDR3 DNA has 45 bases and is translated from base 1. What the study reported, not specific to this receptor: Based on pairwise subsampling, the degree of clonotype sharing among donors was expected to be affected by sequencing depth. Rarefaction of sorted-subset datasets indicated incomplete sequencing despite the large sequencing depth. Sampling was restricted to blood, and TCR repertoires in tissues likely differ from the TCR repertoires found in blood. The small number of donors limited the genetic and exposure-history diversity represented. Larger estimated clonotype richness was generally found for naive subsets than for memory subsets. Clonotypes shared by all four sorted-subset donors showed higher generation probabilities than non-shared clonotypes. Across four donors, about 4.5% of naive CD4, roughly 3.5% of naive CD8, 2.3% of memory CD4, and about 0.4% of memory CD8 clonotypes were shared.

A word on this clone: Its antigen is unknown. No much larger clone exists at a distance of one base, and base qualities are not known.

Sequenced sample: memory CD8+ T cells sorted from blood. The cell subset or site label here, explained by the study, means: CD45RO+ cells pooled with CCR7-negative TemRA cells. The chain couples TRBV4-3 to TRBJ1-1; the D gene remains uncertain. This sequence was found in a young man in good health. The DNA sequence follows: TGCGCCAGCAGCCAAGTCAGACGGGATAGGGCTGAAGCTTTCTTT. It is translated as CASSQVRRDRAEAFF.